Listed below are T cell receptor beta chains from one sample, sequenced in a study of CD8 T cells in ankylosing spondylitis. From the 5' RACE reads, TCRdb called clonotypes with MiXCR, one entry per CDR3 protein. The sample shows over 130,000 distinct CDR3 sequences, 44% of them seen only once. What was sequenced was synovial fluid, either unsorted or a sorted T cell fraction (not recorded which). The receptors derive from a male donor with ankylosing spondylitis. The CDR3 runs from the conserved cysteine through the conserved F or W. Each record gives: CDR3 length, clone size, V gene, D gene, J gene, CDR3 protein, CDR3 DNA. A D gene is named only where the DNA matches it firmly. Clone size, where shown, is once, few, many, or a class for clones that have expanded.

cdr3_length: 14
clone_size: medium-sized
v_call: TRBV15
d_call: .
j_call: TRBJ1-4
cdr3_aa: CATSQGATNEKLFF
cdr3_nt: TGTGCCACGAGCCAAGGGGCAACTAATGAAAAACTGTTTTTT

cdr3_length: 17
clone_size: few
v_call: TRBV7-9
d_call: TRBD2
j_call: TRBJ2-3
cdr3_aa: CASSHTLSGGPIDTQYF
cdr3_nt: TGTGCCAGCAGCCACACCCTCAGCGGGGGGCCGATCGATACGCAGTATTTT

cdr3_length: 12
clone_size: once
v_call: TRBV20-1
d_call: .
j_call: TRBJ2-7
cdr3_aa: CSAREAGYEQYF
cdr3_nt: TGCAGTGCTAGAGAGGCAGGCTACGAGCAGTACTTC

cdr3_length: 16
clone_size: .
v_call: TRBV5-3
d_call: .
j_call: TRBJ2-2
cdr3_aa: CARSPRRGRNTGELFF
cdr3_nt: TGTGCCAGAAGCCCCCGGAGGGGGCGCAACACCGGGGAGCTGTTTTTT

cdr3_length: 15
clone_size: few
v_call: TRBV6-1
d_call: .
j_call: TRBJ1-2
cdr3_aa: CASSRLGGGPYGYTF
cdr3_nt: TGTGCCAGCAGTCGCCTGGGGGGTGGCCCCTATGGCTACACCTTC

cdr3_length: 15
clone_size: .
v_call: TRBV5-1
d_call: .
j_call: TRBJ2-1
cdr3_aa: CASSLEVPLYNEQFF
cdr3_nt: TGCGCCAGCAGCTTGGAGGTGCCCCTCTACAATGAGCAGTTCTTC

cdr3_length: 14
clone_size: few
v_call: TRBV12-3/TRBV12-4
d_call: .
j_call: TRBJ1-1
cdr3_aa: CASSLATSSTEAFF
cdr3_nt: TGTGCCAGCAGTTTAGCGACGTCGAGCACTGAAGCTTTCTTT

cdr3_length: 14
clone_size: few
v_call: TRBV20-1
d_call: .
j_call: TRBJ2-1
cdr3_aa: CSANLGDDYNEQFF
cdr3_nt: TGCAGTGCTAATTTGGGGGACGATTACAATGAGCAGTTCTTC

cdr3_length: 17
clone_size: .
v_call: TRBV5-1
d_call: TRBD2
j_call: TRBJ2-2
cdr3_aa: CASSTGLVIGNTGELFF
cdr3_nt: TGCGCCAGCAGCACGGGACTAGTAATCGGGAACACCGGGGAGCTGTTTTTT

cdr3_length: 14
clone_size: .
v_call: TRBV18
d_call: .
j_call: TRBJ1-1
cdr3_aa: CASSPIPLGMWAFF
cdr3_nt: TGTGCCAGCTCACCTATCCCTCTCGGGATGTGGGCTTTCTTT

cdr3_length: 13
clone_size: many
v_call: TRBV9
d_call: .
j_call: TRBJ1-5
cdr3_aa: CASSVDWSQPQHF
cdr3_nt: TGTGCCAGCAGCGTAGACTGGAGTCAGCCCCAGCATTTT

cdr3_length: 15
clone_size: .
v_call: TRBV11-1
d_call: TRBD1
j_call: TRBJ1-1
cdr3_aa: CASSLEGTGTTEAFF
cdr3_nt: TGTGCCAGCAGCTTAGAAGGGACAGGGACCACTGAAGCTTTCTTT

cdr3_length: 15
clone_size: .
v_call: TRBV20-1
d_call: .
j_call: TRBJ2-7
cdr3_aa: CSARDGTSSSYEQYF
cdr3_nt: TGCAGTGCTAGAGATGGGACCTCTTCATCCTACGAGCAGTACTTC

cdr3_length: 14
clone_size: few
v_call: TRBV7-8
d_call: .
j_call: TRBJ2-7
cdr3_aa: CASSIHSFSYEQYF
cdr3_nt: TGTGCCAGCAGCATACACTCATTCTCCTACGAGCAGTACTTC

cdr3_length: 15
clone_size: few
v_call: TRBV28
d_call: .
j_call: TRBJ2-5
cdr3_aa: CASSGTLGLGETQYF
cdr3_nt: TGTGCCAGCAGTGGGACCCTAGGTTTAGGAGAGACCCAGTACTTC

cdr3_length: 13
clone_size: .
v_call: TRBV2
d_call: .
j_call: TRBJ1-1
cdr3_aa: CASSEYWGTEAFF
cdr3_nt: TGTGCCAGCAGTGAATACTGGGGCACTGAAGCTTTCTTT

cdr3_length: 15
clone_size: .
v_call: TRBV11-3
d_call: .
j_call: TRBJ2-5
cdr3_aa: CASSFTLAGGETQYF
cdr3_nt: TGTGCCAGCAGCTTTACACTCGCGGGCGGGGAGACCCAGTACTTC

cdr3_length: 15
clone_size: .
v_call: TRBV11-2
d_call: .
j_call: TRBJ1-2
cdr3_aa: CASSYRVWTPYGYTF
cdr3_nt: TGTGCCAGCAGCTACAGGGTTTGGACCCCATATGGCTACACCTTC

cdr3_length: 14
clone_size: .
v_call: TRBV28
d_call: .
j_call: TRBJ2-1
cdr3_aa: CASSTGITYNEQFF
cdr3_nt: TGTGCCAGCAGCACAGGGATCACCTACAATGAGCAGTTCTTC

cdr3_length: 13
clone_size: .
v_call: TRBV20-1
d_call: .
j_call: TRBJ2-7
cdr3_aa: CSASTGEPYEQYF
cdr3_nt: TGCAGTGCTAGTACAGGTGAACCCTACGAGCAGTACTTC

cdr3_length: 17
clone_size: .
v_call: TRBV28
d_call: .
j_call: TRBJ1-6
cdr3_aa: CASSLSPRQYFNSPLHF
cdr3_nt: TGTGCCAGCAGTTTATCTCCACGACAGTACTTTAATTCACCCCTCCACTTT

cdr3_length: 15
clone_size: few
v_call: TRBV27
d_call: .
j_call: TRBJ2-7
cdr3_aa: CASSLAAGGLYEQYF
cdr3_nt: TGTGCCAGCAGTTTAGCGGCAGGGGGACTCTACGAGCAGTACTTC

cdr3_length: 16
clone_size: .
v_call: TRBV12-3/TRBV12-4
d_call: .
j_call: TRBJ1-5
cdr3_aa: CASSLSGGSGNQPQHF
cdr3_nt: TGTGCCAGCAGTTTAAGCGGGGGGTCTGGCAATCAGCCCCAGCATTTT

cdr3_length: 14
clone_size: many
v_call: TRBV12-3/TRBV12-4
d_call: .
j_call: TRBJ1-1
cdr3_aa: CASTSPGMNTEAFF
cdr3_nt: TGTGCCAGCACCTCACCGGGGATGAACACTGAAGCTTTCTTT

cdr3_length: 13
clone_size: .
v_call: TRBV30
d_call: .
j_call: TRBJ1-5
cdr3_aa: CALGIRGNQPQHF
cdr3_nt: TGTGCCCTCGGGATACGGGGCAATCAGCCCCAGCATTTT

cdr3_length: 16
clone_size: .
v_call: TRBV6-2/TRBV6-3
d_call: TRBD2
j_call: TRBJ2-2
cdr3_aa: CASSYPRRERTGELFF
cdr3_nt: TGTGCCAGCAGTTACCCCCGGCGGGAGAGGACCGGGGAGCTGTTTTTT

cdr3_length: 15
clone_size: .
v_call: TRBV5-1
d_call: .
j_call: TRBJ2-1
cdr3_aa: CASSLVGTTYNEQFF
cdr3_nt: TGCGCCAGCAGCTTGGTCGGGACAACCTACAATGAGCAGTTCTTC

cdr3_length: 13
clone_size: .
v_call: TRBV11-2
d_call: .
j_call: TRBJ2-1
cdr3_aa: CASSPRWDNEQFF
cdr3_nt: TGTGCCAGCAGCCCCAGGTGGGACAATGAGCAGTTCTTC

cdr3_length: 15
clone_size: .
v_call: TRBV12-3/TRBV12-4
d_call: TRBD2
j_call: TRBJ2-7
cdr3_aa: CASSTRLAGDYEQYF
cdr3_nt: TGTGCCAGCAGTACAAGACTAGCGGGGGACTACGAGCAGTACTTC

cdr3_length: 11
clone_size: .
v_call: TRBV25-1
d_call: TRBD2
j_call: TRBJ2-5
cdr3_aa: CASSPSGVKYF
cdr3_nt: TGTGCCAGCAGTCCTAGCGGGGTCAAGTACTTC

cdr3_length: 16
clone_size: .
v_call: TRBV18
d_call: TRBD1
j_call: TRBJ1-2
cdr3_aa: CASSPPEAGGHYGYTF
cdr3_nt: TGTGCCAGCTCACCACCCGAGGCAGGGGGCCACTATGGCTACACCTTC

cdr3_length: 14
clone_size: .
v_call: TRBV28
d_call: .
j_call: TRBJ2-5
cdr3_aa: CASSSGGWGETQYF
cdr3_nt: TGTGCCAGCAGTAGCGGAGGGTGGGGCGAGACCCAGTACTTC

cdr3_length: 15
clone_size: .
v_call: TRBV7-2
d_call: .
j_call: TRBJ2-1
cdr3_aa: CASSLAVAPYNEQFF
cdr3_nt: TGTGCCAGCAGCTTAGCGGTTGCCCCCTACAATGAGCAGTTCTTC

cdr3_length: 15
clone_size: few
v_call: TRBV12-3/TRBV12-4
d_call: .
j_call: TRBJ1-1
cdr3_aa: CASSLLGGAHTEAFF
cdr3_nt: TGTGCCAGCAGTCTACTAGGGGGGGCGCACACTGAAGCTTTCTTT

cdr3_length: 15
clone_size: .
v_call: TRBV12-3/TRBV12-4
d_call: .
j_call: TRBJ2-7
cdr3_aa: CASSLETPPSYEQYF
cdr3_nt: TGTGCCAGCAGTTTAGAGACCCCCCCTTCCTACGAGCAGTACTTC

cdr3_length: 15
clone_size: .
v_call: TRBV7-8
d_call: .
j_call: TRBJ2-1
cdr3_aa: CASSGGGFIGNEQFF
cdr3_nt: TGTGCCAGCAGCGGAGGGGGGTTTATCGGCAATGAGCAGTTCTTC

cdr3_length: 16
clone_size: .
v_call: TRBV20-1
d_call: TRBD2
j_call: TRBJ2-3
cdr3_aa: CSARRLAGGRPDTQYF
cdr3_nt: TGCAGTGCTAGGCGTCTAGCGGGGGGGCGACCAGATACGCAGTATTTT

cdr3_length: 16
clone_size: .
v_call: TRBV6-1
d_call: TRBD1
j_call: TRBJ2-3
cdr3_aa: CASSGLWGQGTDTQYF
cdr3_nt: TGTGCCAGCAGCGGACTGTGGGGACAGGGAACAGATACGCAGTATTTT

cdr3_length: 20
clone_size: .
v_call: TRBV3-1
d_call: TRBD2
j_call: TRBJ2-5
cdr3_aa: CASSQFPGLASWLGQETQYF
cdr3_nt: TGTGCCAGCAGCCAATTCCCGGGACTAGCGAGTTGGTTGGGACAGGAGACCCAGTACTTC